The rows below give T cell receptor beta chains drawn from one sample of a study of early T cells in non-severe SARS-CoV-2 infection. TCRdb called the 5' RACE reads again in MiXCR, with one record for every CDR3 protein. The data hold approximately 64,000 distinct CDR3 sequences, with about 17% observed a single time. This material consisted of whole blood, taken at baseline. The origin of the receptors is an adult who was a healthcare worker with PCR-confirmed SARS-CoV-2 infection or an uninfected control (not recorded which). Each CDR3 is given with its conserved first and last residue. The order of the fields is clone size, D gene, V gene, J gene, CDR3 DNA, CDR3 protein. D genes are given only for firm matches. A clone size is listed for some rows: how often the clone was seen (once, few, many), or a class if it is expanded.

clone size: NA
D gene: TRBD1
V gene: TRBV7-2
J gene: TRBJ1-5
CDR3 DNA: TGTGCCAGCAGCCGGGACAGTAAAAATAGCAATCAGCCCCAGCATTTT
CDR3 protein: CASSRDSKNSNQPQHF

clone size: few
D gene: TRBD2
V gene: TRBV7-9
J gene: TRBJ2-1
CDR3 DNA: TGTGCCAGCAGCCCCACGCTAGCGGAGGGGTTAGCCTACAATGAGCAGTTCTTC
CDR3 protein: CASSPTLAEGLAYNEQFF

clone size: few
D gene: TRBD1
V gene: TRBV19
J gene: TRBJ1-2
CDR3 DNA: TGTGCCAGTAGTGACCAGCACAGGGGTCGCGGCTACACCTTC
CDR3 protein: CASSDQHRGRGYTF

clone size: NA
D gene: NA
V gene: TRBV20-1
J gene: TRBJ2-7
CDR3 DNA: TGCAGTGCCAAGCGGGACAGCTCCTACGAGCAGTACTTC
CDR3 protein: CSAKRDSSYEQYF

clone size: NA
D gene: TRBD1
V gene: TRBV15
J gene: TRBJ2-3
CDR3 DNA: TGTGCCACCAGCAGAGAAACGACAGGGGCAGATACGCAGTATTTT
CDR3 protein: CATSRETTGADTQYF

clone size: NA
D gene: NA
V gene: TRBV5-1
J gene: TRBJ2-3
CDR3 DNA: TGCGCCAGCACCCCTCTTTTGGGAGTTGAGGATACGCAGTATTTT
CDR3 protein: CASTPLLGVEDTQYF

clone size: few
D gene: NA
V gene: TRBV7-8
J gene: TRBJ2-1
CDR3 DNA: TGTGCCAGCAGCTTAGCAAACTTAGCTTCCTACAATGAGCAGTTCTTC
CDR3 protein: CASSLANLASYNEQFF

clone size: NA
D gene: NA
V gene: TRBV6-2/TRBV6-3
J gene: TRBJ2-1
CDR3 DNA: TGTGCCAGCAGTTACGGGGCAGTCTCCTACAATGAGCAGTTCTTC
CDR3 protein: CASSYGAVSYNEQFF

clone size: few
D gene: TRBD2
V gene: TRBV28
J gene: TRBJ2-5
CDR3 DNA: TGTGCCAGCAGTCCCCGTGGAGCGGGAGGGGAGACCCAGTACTTC
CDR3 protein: CASSPRGAGGETQYF

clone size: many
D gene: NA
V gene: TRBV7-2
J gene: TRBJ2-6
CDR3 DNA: TGTGCCAGCAGCTTCGGACAGTCCTCTGGGGCCAACGTCCTGACTTTC
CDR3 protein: CASSFGQSSGANVLTF

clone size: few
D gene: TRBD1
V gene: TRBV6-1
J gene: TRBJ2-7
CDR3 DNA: TGTGCCAGCGTAGACAGGGGGAAAACCTACGAGCAGTACTTC
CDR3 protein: CASVDRGKTYEQYF

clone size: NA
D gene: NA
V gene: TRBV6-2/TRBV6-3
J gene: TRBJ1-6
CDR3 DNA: TGTGCCAGCAGTTACTCCGGCCGACTAAAATCACCCCTCCACTTT
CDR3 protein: CASSYSGRLKSPLHF

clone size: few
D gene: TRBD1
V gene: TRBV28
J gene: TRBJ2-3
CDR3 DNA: TGTGCCAGCAGTTTCATCACAGGGGAAGGGACAGATACGCAGTATTTT
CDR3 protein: CASSFITGEGTDTQYF

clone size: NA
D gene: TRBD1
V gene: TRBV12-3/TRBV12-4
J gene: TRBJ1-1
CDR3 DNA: TGTGCCAGCAGATCAGGACAGGGGGCGAGTACTGAAGCTTTCTTT
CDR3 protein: CASRSGQGASTEAFF

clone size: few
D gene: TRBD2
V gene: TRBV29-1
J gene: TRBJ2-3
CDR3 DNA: TGCAGCGTTGGCGGGGGGGCAGGAGATACGCAGTATTTT
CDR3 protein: CSVGGGAGDTQYF

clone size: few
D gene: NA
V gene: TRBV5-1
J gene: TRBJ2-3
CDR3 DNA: TGCGCCAGCAGCTTGGAGCGGCGGGGCACAGATACGCAGTATTTT
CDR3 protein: CASSLERRGTDTQYF

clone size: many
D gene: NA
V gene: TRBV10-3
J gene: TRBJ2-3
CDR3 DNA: TGTGCCATCAGTGAGTCTGGCAGGGACACAGATACGCAGTATTTT
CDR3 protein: CAISESGRDTDTQYF

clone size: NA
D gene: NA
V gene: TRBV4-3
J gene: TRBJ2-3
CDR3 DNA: TGCGCCAGCAGCCAAGATAAGGTTCGGGATACGCAGTATTTT
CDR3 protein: CASSQDKVRDTQYF

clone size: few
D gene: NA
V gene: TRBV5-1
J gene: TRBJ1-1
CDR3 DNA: TGCGCCAGCAGCCTACTGACAGGTACGAACACTGAAGCTTTCTTT
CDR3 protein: CASSLLTGTNTEAFF

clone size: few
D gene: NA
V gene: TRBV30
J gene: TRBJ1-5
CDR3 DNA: TGTGCCTGGAGTTTCCGGGGAGGGAGCTCCTATAGCAATCAGCCCCAGCATTTT
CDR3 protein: CAWSFRGGSSYSNQPQHF

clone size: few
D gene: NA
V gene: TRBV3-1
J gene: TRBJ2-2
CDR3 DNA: TGTGCCAGCAGCCAAACACACAACACCGGGGAGCTGTTTTTT
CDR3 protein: CASSQTHNTGELFF

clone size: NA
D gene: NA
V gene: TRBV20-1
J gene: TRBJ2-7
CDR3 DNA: TGCAGTGCTAACCCGCTCCGGGCATACGAGCAGTACTTC
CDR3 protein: CSANPLRAYEQYF

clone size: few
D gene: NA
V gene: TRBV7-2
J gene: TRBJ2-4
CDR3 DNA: TGTGCCAGCAGCTTGACAGCACTAGCCAAAAACATTCAGTACTTC
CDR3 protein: CASSLTALAKNIQYF

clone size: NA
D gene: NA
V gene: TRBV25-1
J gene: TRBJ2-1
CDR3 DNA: TGTGCCAGCAGTGAATGGTCGGGAAAAGACAGCAATGAGCAGTTCTTC
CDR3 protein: CASSEWSGKDSNEQFF

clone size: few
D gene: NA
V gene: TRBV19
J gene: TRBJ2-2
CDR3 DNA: TGTGCCAGTTCCGGGACAAACACGAACACCGGGGAGCTGTTTTTT
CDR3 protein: CASSGTNTNTGELFF

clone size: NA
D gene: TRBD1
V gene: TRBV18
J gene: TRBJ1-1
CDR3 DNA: TGTGCCAGCTCACAAATCCCCGGACAGGGCGACACTGAAGCTTTCTTT
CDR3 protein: CASSQIPGQGDTEAFF

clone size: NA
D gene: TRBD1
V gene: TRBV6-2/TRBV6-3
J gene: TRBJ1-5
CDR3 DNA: TGTGCCAGGGGCCCGGGCAGGGGGACTCAGCCCCAGCATTTT
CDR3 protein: CARGPGRGTQPQHF

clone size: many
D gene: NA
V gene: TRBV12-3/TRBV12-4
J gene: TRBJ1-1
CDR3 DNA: TGTGCCAGCACCCTTTCTGGCAGGGGTGTCACTGAAGCTTTCTTT
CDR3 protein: CASTLSGRGVTEAFF

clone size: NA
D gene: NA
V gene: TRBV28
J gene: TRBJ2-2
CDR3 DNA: TGTGCCAGCAGTCGCCCCCGCAAGAAAGGAACCGGGGAGCTGTTTTTT
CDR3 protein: CASSRPRKKGTGELFF

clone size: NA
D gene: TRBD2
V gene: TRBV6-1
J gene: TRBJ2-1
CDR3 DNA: TGTGCCAGCACAGAAGGGCGGGGGGGTTACAATGAGCAGTTCTTC
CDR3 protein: CASTEGRGGYNEQFF

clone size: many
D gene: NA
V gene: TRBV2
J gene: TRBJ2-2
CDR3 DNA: TGTGCCAGCAGAATAAGTATAAACACCGGGGAGCTGTTTTTT
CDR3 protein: CASRISINTGELFF

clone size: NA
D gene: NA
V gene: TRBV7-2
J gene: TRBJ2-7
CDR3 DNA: TGTGCCAGCAGCCCGACTACCCACTCCTACGAGCAGTACTTC
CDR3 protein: CASSPTTHSYEQYF

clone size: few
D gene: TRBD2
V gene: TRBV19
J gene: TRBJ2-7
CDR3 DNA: TGTGCCAGTAGTATCGGGGGGTATTCCTACGAGCAGTACTTC
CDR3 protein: CASSIGGYSYEQYF

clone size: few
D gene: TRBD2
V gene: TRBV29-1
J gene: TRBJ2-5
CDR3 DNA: TGCAGCGTTAGGCAGCGGGGGCTACAAGAGACCCAGTACTTC
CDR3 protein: CSVRQRGLQETQYF

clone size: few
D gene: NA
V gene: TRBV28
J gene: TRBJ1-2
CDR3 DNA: TGTGCCAGCAGTTATAGGGGAGGAGGCTACACCTTC
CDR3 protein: CASSYRGGGYTF

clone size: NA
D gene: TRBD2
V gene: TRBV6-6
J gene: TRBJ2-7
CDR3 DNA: TGTGCCAGCAGTTACCCGAGCGGGGCGGGACCCTACGAGCAGTACTTC
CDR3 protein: CASSYPSGAGPYEQYF

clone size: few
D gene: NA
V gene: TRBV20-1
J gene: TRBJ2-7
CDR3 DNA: TGCAGTGCTTGTAGGGGAAGGGGGGACGAGCAGTACTTC
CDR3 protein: CSACRGRGDEQYF

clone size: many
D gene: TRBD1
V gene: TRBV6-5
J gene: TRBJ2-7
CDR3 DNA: TGTGCCAGCAGTTACTCGATCGCGGACAGGGGGAACTCCTACGAGCAGTACTTC
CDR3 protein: CASSYSIADRGNSYEQYF

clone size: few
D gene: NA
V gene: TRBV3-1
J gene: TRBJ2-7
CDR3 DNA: TGTGCCAGCAGTCACGTCTACGAGCAGTACTTC
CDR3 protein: CASSHVYEQYF

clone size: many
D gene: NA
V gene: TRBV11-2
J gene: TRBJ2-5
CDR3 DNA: TGTGCCAGCAGCCCCCGAGTTACTAGTTGGGGCGAGACCCAGTACTTC
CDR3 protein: CASSPRVTSWGETQYF

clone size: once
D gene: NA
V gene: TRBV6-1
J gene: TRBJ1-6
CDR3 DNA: TGTGCCAGCAGTGAGACTGCTAGAGGGCGAAGTTCACCCCCCCACTTT
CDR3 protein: CASSETARGRSSPPHF

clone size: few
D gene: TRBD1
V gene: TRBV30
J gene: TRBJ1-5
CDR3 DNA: TGTGCCTGGAGTGGGGACAGGGTTGTAGGTCAGCCCCAGCATTTT
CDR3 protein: CAWSGDRVVGQPQHF

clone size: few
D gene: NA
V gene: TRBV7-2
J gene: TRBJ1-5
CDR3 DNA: TGTGCCAGCAGCACCGTCAATCAGCCCCAGCATTTT
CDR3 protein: CASSTVNQPQHF

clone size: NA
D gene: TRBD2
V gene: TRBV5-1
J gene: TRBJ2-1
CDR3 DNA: TGCGCCAGCAGCTTTGTCAGCGGGGGGGCTGATGAGCAGTTCTTC
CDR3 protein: CASSFVSGGADEQFF

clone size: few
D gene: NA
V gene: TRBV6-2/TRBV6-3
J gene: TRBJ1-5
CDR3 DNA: TGTGCCACCTCATCCCCACCGCAGCCCCAGCATTTT
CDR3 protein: CATSSPPQPQHF

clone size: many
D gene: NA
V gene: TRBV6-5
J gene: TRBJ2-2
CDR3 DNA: TGTGCCAGCAGTTACGAATACAGGAGTGCCGGGGAGCTGTTTTTT
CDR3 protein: CASSYEYRSAGELFF

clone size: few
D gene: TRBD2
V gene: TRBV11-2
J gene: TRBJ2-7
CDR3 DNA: TGTGCCAGCAGCTTAGTGGGGGTAGCGGGCTCCTACGAGCAGTACTTC
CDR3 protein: CASSLVGVAGSYEQYF

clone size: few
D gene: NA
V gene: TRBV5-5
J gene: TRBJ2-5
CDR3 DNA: TGTGCCAGCAGCTTGGGCGCGAGAACCCAGTACTTC
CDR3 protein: CASSLGARTQYF

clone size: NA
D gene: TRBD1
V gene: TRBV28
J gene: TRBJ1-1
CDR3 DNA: TGTGCCAGCAGTTCATACAGGGGGGAAACTTTCTTT
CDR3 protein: CASSSYRGETFF

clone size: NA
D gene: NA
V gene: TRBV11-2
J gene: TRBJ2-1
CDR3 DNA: TGTGCCAGCAGCTTACAGGCGGTCAGTGAGCAGTTCTTC
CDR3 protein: CASSLQAVSEQFF

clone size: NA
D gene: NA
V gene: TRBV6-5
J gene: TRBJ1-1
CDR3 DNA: TGTGCCAGCAGTTACTCGAGGAGGCTGGTGAACACTGAAGCTTTCTTT
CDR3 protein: CASSYSRRLVNTEAFF

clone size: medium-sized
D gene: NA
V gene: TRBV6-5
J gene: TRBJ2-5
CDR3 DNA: TGTGCCAGCAGCTCCAGCTCGGACGAGGGAGAGACCCAGTACTTC
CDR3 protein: CASSSSSDEGETQYF

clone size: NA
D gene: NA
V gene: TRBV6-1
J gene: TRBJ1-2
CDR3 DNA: TGTGCCAGCAGTGAAGCTGCTAACTATGGCTACACCTTC
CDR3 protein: CASSEAANYGYTF

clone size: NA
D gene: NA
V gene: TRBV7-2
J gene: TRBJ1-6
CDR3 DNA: TGTGCCAGCAGCCCCCATTATAATTCACCCCTCCACTTT
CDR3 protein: CASSPHYNSPLHF